This T cell receptor (beta chain) stems from a study of post-analysis software for immune sequencing data. General study points: In patients, TRBV5-6, TRBV5-1 and TRBV20-1 belonged to roughly 5 TRBV segments found more frequently than in controls.

This CDR3 is 12 amino acids long. From germline, CDR1 is DFQATT and CDR2 SNEGSKA (reference sequence). V was cut by 6 bases and J by 5 bases, with 13 bases left in between. This clonotype has more than one count but fewer than ten. Its antigen is still unknown. Unique molecular identifiers were built into the TCR beta cDNA libraries. TCRdb reanalysed the PCR reads using MiXCR and keeps one entry per CDR3 protein. The sample holds some 690,000 distinct CDR3 sequences, roughly 29% seen once. The sequenced sample consisted of blood. The chain employs TRBV20-1 and TRBJ2-5; D is uncertain. The TCR originated in a girl aged 10-17 years with multiple sclerosis. The CDR3 coding sequence is TGCAGTGCCTCCTCGTTTAAGGAGACCCAGTACTTC. The encoded protein is CSASSFKETQYF.